Presented here are 22 T cell receptor beta chains from one specimen sequenced in a study of Graves' ophthalmopathy and Graves' hyperthyroidism. RNA transcripts provided the template for amplifying TCR beta CDR3 regions. HTBI primers were used in a first-round RT-PCR, which preceded a second-round multiplex PCR. TCRdb called the multiplex PCR reads again in MiXCR, with one record for every CDR3 protein. This table has 650,000 to 900,000 distinct CDR3 sequences, around 40% appearing once. Material for sequencing was peripheral blood. The source of these receptors is an adult man with Graves' ophthalmopathy.

This clonotype showed up many times. This may be a read error: a much more frequent sequence differs by one nucleotide. The chain employs TRBV7-9 and TRBJ1-1; D is possibly TRBD1 (6 bases). V was shortened by 5 bases and J by 1 base, with 8 bases between the two germline ends. Germline CDR1 is SEHNR and CDR2 is FQNEAQ (reference sequence). The CDR3 is made up of 13 amino acids. The CDR3 region has the DNA TGTGCCAGCAGCCAACAGGGGAACACTGAAGCTTTCTTT. Residues: CASSQQGNTEAFF. Based on the CDR3 plus reference TRBV7-9 and TRBJ1-1, the full variable domain is DTGVSQNPRHKITKRGQNVTFRCDPISEHNRLYWYRQTLGQGPEFLTYFQNEAQLEKSRLLSDRFSAERPKGSFSTLEIQRTEQGDSAMYLCASSQQGNTEAFFGQGTRLTVV.

This clonotype was recorded a few times. The V call is TRBV16, the J call TRBJ2-7; unclear D gene. Germline lookup yields CDR1 KGHSY and CDR2 FQNENV. The CDR3 length is 17 residues. V was shortened by 3 bases and J by 1 base, with 19 bases between the two germline ends. The DNA of the CDR3 is TGTGCCAGCAGCCAGATTTGGCAGAGCACCACATCCTACGAGCAGTACTTC. Translation gives CASSQIWQSTTSYEQYF. Together with reference TRBV16 and TRBJ2-7, the CDR3 gives the full variable domain: GEEVAQTPKHLVRGEGQKAKLYCAPIKGHSYVFWYQQVLKNEFKFLISFQNENVFDETGMPKERFSAKCLPNSPCSLEIQATKLEDSAVYFCASSQIWQSTTSYEQYFGPGTRLTVT.

The chain joins TRBV7-2 to TRBJ2-2, with unresolved D. The germline V gene encodes CDR1 SGHTA and CDR2 FQGNSA. V lost 3 bases to trimming and J lost 7 bases, with 15 bases between them. The CDR3 is 15 amino acids. CDR3 DNA sequence: TGTGCCAGCAGCTTGGCCTCCACACACGGCGGGGAGCTGTTTTTT. This sequence encodes CASSLASTHGGELFF.

The J gene is TRBJ2-7, the V gene TRBV5-6, with 10 bases aligning to TRBD2. J was trimmed by 3 bases and V by 2 bases; bases with no gene match: 2. The CDR3 is made up of 14 amino acids. Germline V gives CDR1 SGHDT, CDR2 YYEEEE. CDR3 sequence (DNA): TGTGCCAGCAGCTTCGTAGCGGGGGGCTACGAGCAGTACTTC. This translates into CASSFVAGGYEQYF.

In this sample, this clonotype turned up a few times. The V gene is TRBV7-9, the J gene TRBJ2-2, with D perhaps matching TRBD1 (8 bases). Germline V gene data show CDR1 as SEHNR and CDR2 as FQNEAQ (reference sequence). This CDR3 spans 15 amino acids. Trimming left V 3 bases short and J 9 bases short, with 17 bases between. The CDR3 is CASSFQGAGDRELFF. As DNA, the CDR3 is TGTGCCAGCAGCTTCCAGGGGGCGGGGGACCGGGAGCTGTTTTTT.

A word on this clonotype: Relative to the germline gene, one junction end is altered; a read error may explain this. The CDR3: CASSKPGPPANTEAFF. The CDR3 nucleotides are TGTGCCAGCAGTAAACCGGGCCCACCCGCGAACACTGAAGCTTTCTTT. This chain connects TRBV10-3 to TRBJ1-1; unclear D gene. Germline V CDR1 and CDR2: ENHRY, SYGVKD. The CDR3 consists of 16 residues.

The chain couples TRBV29-1 to TRBJ2-3, with 9 bases that match TRBD2. This CDR3 comprises 15 residues. The germline CDR1 and CDR2 sequences are SQVTM and ANQGSEA. V was clipped by 3 bases and J by 0 bases; unmatched bases: 4. CDR3 coding DNA: TGCAGCGTTGACCCTAGCGGGATGAGCACAGATACGCAGTATTTT. Translated, it gives CSVDPSGMSTDTQYF.

This clonotype was seen at least ten times. The rearrangement uses TRBV12-3 or TRBV12-4 and TRBJ1-6, with 9 bases fitting TRBD1. The V and J ends lost 5 bases and 9 bases, in that order; junction bases with no gene match: 5. CDR3 size: 14 residues. The CDR3 reads CASSLGTGRSPLHF. The CDR3 nucleotides are TGTGCCAGCAGTCTCGGGACAGGGCGTTCACCCCTCCACTTT.

This clonotype was detected ten times or more. The chain combines TRBV7-9 with TRBJ2-7; TRBD1 agrees at 7 bases. This CDR3 is 14 amino acids long. J gave up 3 bases and V 7 bases, and 9 bases lay outside the gene matches. The germline V gene encodes CDR1 SEHNR and CDR2 FQNEAQ (reference sequence). The CDR3 coding sequence is TGTGCCAGCACCGGACCGGGACAGTACTACGAGCAGTACTTC. As protein: CASTGPGQYYEQYF.

This sequence joins TRBV20-1 and TRBJ1-5; TRBD1 matches 7 bases. The CDR3 has 12 residues. Germline V gene sequence: CDR1 DFQATT, CDR2 SNEGSKA (reference sequence). V shed 4 bases, J shed 6 bases, and the junction held 3 bases outside the gene matches. The CDR3 DNA reads TGCAGTGCTAATCCAGGGGGTCAGCCCCAGCATTTT. Protein sequence: CSANPGGQPQHF.

J is TRBJ2-5 and V is TRBV7-7; 12 bases are shared with TRBD1. CDR3 length: 18 amino acids. J gave up 7 bases and V 5 bases, and 17 bases lay outside the gene matches. The V gene's germline CDR1 is SSHAT and CDR2 FNYEAQ (reference sequence). CDR3 region: CASSLKPTGTGGARTQYF. DNA of the CDR3: TGTGCCAGCAGCCTAAAACCCACCGGGACAGGGGGCGCGAGGACCCAGTACTTC.

J is TRBJ1-3 and V is TRBV20-1; tentatively, D is TRBD1 (5 bases). Germline V CDR1 and CDR2: DFQATT, SNEGSKA (reference sequence). CDR3 size: 13 residues. V was shortened by 6 bases and J by 4 bases, with 13 bases between the two germline ends. The chain's CDR3 is CSARTSRGNTIYF. The DNA for the CDR3 is TGCAGTGCCCGGACATCCCGAGGAAACACCATATATTTT.

The V call is TRBV2, the J call TRBJ2-7, with 7 bases matching TRBD2. In germline, CDR1 is SNHLY, CDR2 FYNNEI. The V and J ends lost 10 bases and 3 bases, in that order; junction bases with no gene match: 3. The CDR3 has 11 residues. Here the CDR3 reads CATPGGYEQYF. The CDR3, as DNA: TGTGCCACGCCGGGGGGCTACGAGCAGTACTTC.

The genes are TRBV20-1 and TRBJ1-4, with TRBD1 matching over 8 bases. This CDR3 has 12 residues. Germline V CDR1 and CDR2: DFQATT, SNEGSKA (reference sequence). Trimming cost V 5 bases and J 7 bases; bases outside gene matches: 3. The CDR3 loop reads CSAQDRVEKLFF. The CDR3 DNA reads TGCAGTGCTCAGGACAGGGTTGAAAAACTGTTTTTT.

This clonotype came up many times. The J gene is TRBJ2-5, the V gene TRBV7-2; D might be TRBD2 (5 bases). Germline V lookup: CDR1 SGHTA, CDR2 FQGNSA. The CDR3 contains 17 residues. V lost 0 bases and J 3 bases, leaving 17 bases between the germline ends. The CDR3 DNA is TGTGCCAGCAGCTTAGCGAGTCAGAAGAGGGCCGAAGAGACCCAGTACTTC. It codes for CASSLASQKRAEETQYF. The whole variable domain, remainder taken from reference TRBV7-2 and TRBJ2-5, is GAGVSQSPSNKVTEKGKDVELRCDPISGHTALYWYRQSLGQGLEFLIYFQGNSAPDKSGLPSDRFSAERTGGSVSTLTIQRTQQEDSAVYLCASSLASQKRAEETQYFGPGTRLLVL.

Notes on this clonotype: A clone one base away is much larger, so this may be a read error. The gene calls are TRBV15 and TRBJ2-7; D may be TRBD2 (5 bases). The V gene's germline CDR1 is LNHNV and CDR2 YYDKDF (reference sequence). This CDR3 has 16 residues. The V gene lost 4 bases and the J gene lost 2 bases, with 18 bases spanning the gap. DNA of the CDR3: TGTGCCACCAGCAACGAACTACTAGAGGGTCCCTACGAGCAGTACTTC. Translating it yields CATSNELLEGPYEQYF.

The V and J genes are TRBV6-5 and TRBJ2-3, with D perhaps TRBD2 (5 bases). The V end was cut by 2 bases, the J end by 0 bases, with 9 bases between. The CDR3 sequence is 15 residues long. Germline lookup yields CDR1 MNHEY and CDR2 SVGAGI. CDR3 sequence: CASSYRLSSTDTQYF. The CDR3 nucleotides read TGTGCCAGCAGTTACAGACTATCCAGCACAGATACGCAGTATTTT.

This chain connects TRBV7-2 to TRBJ2-7; 13 bases match TRBD2. The CDR3 spans 16 residues. The V gene end was trimmed by 1 base and the J gene end by 6 bases; junction bases not matched to a gene: 6. The V gene's germline CDR1 is SGHTA and CDR2 FQGNSA. CDR3 region: CASSLGSGTSGAEQYF. CDR3 bases: TGTGCCAGCAGCTTAGGGTCGGGGACTAGCGGGGCCGAGCAGTACTTC.

As concerns this clonotype: Germline and junction disagree at one end, which may indicate a read error. The chain links TRBV10-3 to TRBJ2-7; D may be TRBD2 (5 bases). This CDR3 region has 15 residues. Per the germline V gene, CDR1 is ENHRY and CDR2 is SYGVKD. CDR3 protein: CASSGGPAVRNEQYF. In nucleotides, the CDR3 is TGTGCCAGCAGTGGCGGACCAGCGGTCAGGAACGAGCAGTACTTC.

This clonotype was observed a few times. This chain joins TRBV6-6 and TRBJ2-5; TRBD2 matches 15 bases. Germline V gene sequence: CDR1 MNHNY, CDR2 SVGAGI (reference sequence). The CDR3 length is 22 residues. After removal of 5 bases from V and 1 base from J, the junction contained 20 bases not matched to a gene. The CDR3 region has the DNA TGTGCCAGCAGTAGGTTTCCCGGGACTAGCGGGAGGAGGGGAGCCCTCCAAGAGACCCAGTACTTC. The encoded protein is CASSRFPGTSGRRGALQETQYF.

The J gene is TRBJ2-2, the V gene TRBV7-3; TRBD2 is a possible D gene (7 bases). Trimming took off 1 base at V and 4 bases at J, with 16 bases between the two ends. Germline loops: CDR1 SGHTA, CDR2 FQGTGA. The CDR3 length is 17 residues. CDR3 nucleotide sequence: TGTGCCAGCAGCTTAAGGACAGTGGGAGGGGTCACCGGGGAGCTGTTTTTT. Protein product: CASSLRTVGGVTGELFF. Using reference TRBV7-3 and TRBJ2-2 for the parts outside the CDR3, the full variable domain is GAGVSQTPSNKVTEKGKYVELRCDPISGHTALYWYRQSLGQGPEFLIYFQGTGAADDSGLPNDRFFAVRPEGSVSTLKIQRTERGDSAVYLCASSLRTVGGVTGELFFGEGSRLTVL.

This clonotype appeared a single time. V is TRBV4-2 and J is TRBJ1-6, with D tentatively TRBD1 (6 bases). The CDR3 has 14 residues. Looked up from germline, CDR1 is LGHNA and CDR2 is YNFKEQ. Trimming left V 5 bases short and J 10 bases short, with 15 bases between. CDR3 in amino acids: CASSLTGRGSPLHF. CDR3 bases: TGTGCCAGCAGCTTGACCGGCAGGGGATCACCCCTCCACTTT.